The 3 T cell receptor beta chains below were found in one sample sequenced in a study of T cells in Graves' hyperthyroidism and ophthalmopathy. TCR beta CDR3 sequences were amplified from RNA transcripts. Initially, a first-round RT-PCR of the TCR CDR3 employed the HTBI primer set. TCRdb reprocessed the multiplex PCR reads with MiXCR, giving one entry per CDR3 protein. This sample has approximately 200,000 distinct CDR3 sequences, with about 17% found just once. The sample comprised blood. The receptors come from a middle-aged man with Graves' hyperthyroidism.

This clonotype was picked up many times. The rearrangement uses TRBV18 and TRBJ2-1; D not resolved. V was pared by 1 base and J by 4 bases, with 5 bases between. Germline CDR1 and CDR2: KGHSH and LQKENI. The CDR3 spans 13 residues. The CDR3 loop reads CASSPRQYNEQFF. DNA of the CDR3: TGTGCCAGCTCACCACGGCAGTACAATGAGCAGTTCTTC.

The gene calls are TRBV6-2 or TRBV6-3 and TRBJ2-2; maybe TRBD1 (6 bases). Per the germline V gene, CDR1 is MNHEY and CDR2 is SVGEGT. Between the trimmed V and J ends, which lost 10 bases and 3 bases, there was a span of 9 bases. The CDR3 sequence is 12 residues long. The CDR3 DNA reads as TGTGCCATAAACAGGGACACCGGGGAGCTGTTTTTT. Protein: CAINRDTGELFF.

The V gene is TRBV6-1, the J gene TRBJ2-2, with a tentative D call TRBD1 (6 bases). Per the germline V gene, CDR1 is MNHNS and CDR2 is SASEGT. The length of the CDR3 is 17 residues. V was clipped by 2 bases and J by 0 bases, with 13 bases between them. The CDR3 nucleotides are TGTGCCAGCAGTGAATGGTTACAGGGCGCGAACACCGGGGAGCTGTTTTTT. It yields the protein CASSEWLQGANTGELFF.